A selection of T cell receptor beta chains follows, all from one sample in a study of CD8 T cells in Susac syndrome. From the immunoSEQ multiplex PCR reads, TCRdb called clonotypes with MiXCR, one entry per CDR3 protein. The data contain approximately 300,000 distinct CDR3 sequences, approximately 85% of them seen just once; the ten biggest clones take up 0.21%. The source material was CD8+ T cells from PBMCs. The receptor set was obtained from a human donor with multiple sclerosis. CDR3s include the opening cysteine and the closing phenylalanine or tryptophan. Fields, in order: D gene, V gene, J gene, clone size, CDR3 DNA, CDR3 protein. The D gene is left open where the match is weak. Clone size is not always given. Where it is, it says once, few, many or a class for expanded clones.

>-|TRBV28|TRBJ2-2|-
TGTGCTTCCAGGAAGGAGGGAGGTACCGGGGAGCTGTTTTTT
CASRKEGGTGELFF
>-|TRBV27|TRBJ2-7|-
TGTGCCAGCAGTTTACGGGGTCCCTACGAGCAGTACTTC
CASSLRGPYEQYF
>-|TRBV11-2|TRBJ2-7|-
TGTGCCAGCAGGCGACTTTCACCTTACGAGCAGTACTTC
CASRRLSPYEQYF
>TRBD1|TRBV5-6|TRBJ1-5|-
TGTGCCAGCAGCCTTTGGGACAGCTTGTATCAGCCCCAGCATTTT
CASSLWDSLYQPQHF
>-|TRBV7-2|TRBJ2-7|-
TGTGCCAGCAGCTGGGGGGGGCCCTCCTACGAGCAGTACTTC
CASSWGGPSYEQYF
>-|TRBV20-1|TRBJ1-2|-
TGCAGTGCTAGAGTAGGGCGCGTCGGTGGCTACACCTTC
CSARVGRVGGYTF
>-|TRBV5-1|TRBJ1-1|-
TGCGCCAGCAGCTTGATAGGGGCTGGCACTGAAGCTTTCTTT
CASSLIGAGTEAFF
>-|TRBV20-1|TRBJ2-7|few
TGCAGTGCTAGAGCCCTGACACCCTCCTACGAGCAGTACTTC
CSARALTPSYEQYF
>-|TRBV7-2|TRBJ2-1|-
TGTGCCAGCAGCTTACATGGATTCAATTCCAATGAGCAGTTCTTC
CASSLHGFNSNEQFF
>-|TRBV4-1|TRBJ2-2|few
TGTGCCAGCAGCCAGGGCGGGGAGCTGTTTTTT
CASSQGGELFF
>TRBD2|TRBV10-2|TRBJ2-1|-
TGCGCCAGCAGTCCTTCTAGCGGGAGGTCGAATGAGCAGTTCTTC
CASSPSSGRSNEQFF
>-|TRBV13|TRBJ2-3|-
TGTGCCAGCAGCTTAGAAAGGGGCCGGGGCACAGATACGCAGTATTTT
CASSLERGRGTDTQYF
>TRBD2|TRBV30|TRBJ2-5|-
TGTGCCTGGAGGACTAGCGGGAGGATGGAGACCCAGTACTTC
CAWRTSGRMETQYF